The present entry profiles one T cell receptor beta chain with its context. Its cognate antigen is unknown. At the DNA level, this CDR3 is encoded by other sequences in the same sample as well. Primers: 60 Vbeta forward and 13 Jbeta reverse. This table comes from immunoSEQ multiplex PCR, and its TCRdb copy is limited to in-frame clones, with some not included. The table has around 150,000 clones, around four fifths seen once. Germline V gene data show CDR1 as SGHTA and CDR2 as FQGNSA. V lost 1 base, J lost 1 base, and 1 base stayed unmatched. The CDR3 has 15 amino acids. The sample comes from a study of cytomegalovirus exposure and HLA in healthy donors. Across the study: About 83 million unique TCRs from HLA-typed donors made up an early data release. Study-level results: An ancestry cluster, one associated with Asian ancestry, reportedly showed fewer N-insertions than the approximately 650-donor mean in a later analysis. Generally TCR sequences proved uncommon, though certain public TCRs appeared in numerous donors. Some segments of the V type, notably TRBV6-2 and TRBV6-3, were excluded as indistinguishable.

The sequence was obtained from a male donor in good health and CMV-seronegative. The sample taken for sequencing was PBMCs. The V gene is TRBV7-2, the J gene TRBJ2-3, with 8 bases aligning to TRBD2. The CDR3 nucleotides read TGTGCCAGCAGCTTAGGAGCGGGGGGCACAGATACGCAGTATTTT. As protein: CASSLGAGGTDTQYF.